One and the same sample provided the 4 T cell receptor beta chains below, sequenced in a study of T cells in localized non-small cell lung cancer. Profiled with immunoSEQ multiplex PCR; TCRdb holds only in-frame clones, not every one. The table shows around 40,000 clones, with 70% to 90% occurring only once. The sequences come from peripheral blood, collected before any cancer treatment. The source is a man aged 35 to 69 with stage I lung adenocarcinoma.

The J gene is TRBJ2-7, the V gene TRBV5-3, with a weak D call TRBD1 (6 bases). TRBV5-3 is identified as an open reading frame with a role that is uncertain. The CDR3 runs 13 residues. V was clipped by 4 bases and J by 6 bases, with 14 bases between them. CDR3 sequence: CARSGGLGSEQYF. As DNA, the CDR3 is TGTGCCAGAAGCGGGGGCCTTGGGAGCGAGCAGTACTTC.

The V call is TRBV19, the J call TRBJ2-3; no reliable D call. Looked up from germline, CDR1 is LNHDA and CDR2 is SQIVND (reference sequence). V shed 3 bases and J shed 5 bases, with 9 bases lying between them. There are 13 residues in the CDR3. CDR3 sequence reads: CASSIESVDTQYF. In DNA form, the CDR3 reads TGTGCCAGTAGTATCGAGTCCGTAGATACGCAGTATTTT.

This chain links TRBV29-1 with TRBJ2-1; D might be TRBD1 or TRBD2, each matching 5 bases. Trimming removed 8 bases at V and 4 bases at J, with 15 bases between. This CDR3 is 13 amino acids long. Germline values: CDR1 SQVTM, CDR2 ANQGSEA. The CDR3, as DNA: TGCAGCTACCGAGGGGAGCGGTACAATGAGCAGTTCTTC. Protein product: CSYRGERYNEQFF.

The chain carries TRBV2 and TRBJ2-7; tentative D call: TRBD2 (6 bases). CDR1 SNHLY and CDR2 FYNNEI come from the germline V gene. Deletions cut 4 bases from V and 1 base from J, with 11 bases between. The CDR3 extends over 14 amino acids. CDR3 protein: CASSGRLGSYEQYF. The CDR3 DNA reads TGTGCCAGCAGTGGGAGACTAGGTTCCTACGAGCAGTACTTC.